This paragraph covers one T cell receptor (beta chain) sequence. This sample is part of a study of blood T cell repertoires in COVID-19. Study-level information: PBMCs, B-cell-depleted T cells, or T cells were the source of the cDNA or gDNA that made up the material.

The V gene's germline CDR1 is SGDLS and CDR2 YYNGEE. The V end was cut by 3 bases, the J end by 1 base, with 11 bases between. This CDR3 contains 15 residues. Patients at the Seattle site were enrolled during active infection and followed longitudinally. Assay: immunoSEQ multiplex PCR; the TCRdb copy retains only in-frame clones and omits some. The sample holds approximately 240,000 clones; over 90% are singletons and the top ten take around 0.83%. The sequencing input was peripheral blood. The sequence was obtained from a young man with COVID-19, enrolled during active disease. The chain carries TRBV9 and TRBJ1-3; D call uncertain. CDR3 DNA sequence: TGTGCCAGCAGCGGGATAAGAGGGTCTGGAAACACCATATATTTT. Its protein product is CASSGIRGSGNTIYF. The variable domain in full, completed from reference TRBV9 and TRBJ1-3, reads DSGVTQTPKHLITATGQRVTLRCSPRSGDLSVYWYQQSLDQGLQFLIQYYNGEERAKGNILERFSAQQFPDLHSELNLSSLELGDSALYFCASSGIRGSGNTIYFGEGSWLTVV.